This is a list of T cell receptor beta chains from one sample in a study of neurological immune-mediated disorders. In TCRdb, the 5' RACE reads were re-called with MiXCR into one record per CDR3 protein. The sample gives 84,000 or so distinct CDR3 sequences, about 9.4% of which show up once; 1.8% is in the top ten. Sequencing was performed on PBMCs. The receptor set was obtained from a man in his forties in good health. Both conserved end residues are part of each CDR3. The order of the fields is clone size, D gene, V gene, J gene, CDR3 protein, CDR3 DNA. The D gene is left open where the match is weak. Clone size is not always given. Where it is, it says once, few, many or a class for expanded clones.

size: many; D: NA; V: TRBV7-2; J: TRBJ1-5; CDR3: CASSLVPLNQPQHF; DNA: TGTGCCAGCAGCTTAGTGCCGCTCAATCAGCCCCAGCATTTT
size: many; D: NA; V: TRBV19; J: TRBJ2-6; CDR3: CASEDRGRANVLTF; DNA: TGTGCCAGTGAAGACCGGGGTCGGGCCAACGTCCTGACTTTC
size: NA; D: TRBD1; V: TRBV5-1; J: TRBJ2-5; CDR3: CASSLSDRGRETQYF; DNA: TGCGCCAGCAGCTTGTCGGACAGGGGTCGAGAGACCCAGTACTTC
size: many; D: TRBD2; V: TRBV7-3; J: TRBJ2-1; CDR3: CASSSGTSGNEQFF; DNA: TGTGCCAGCAGCTCCGGGACTAGCGGAAATGAGCAGTTCTTC
size: many; D: NA; V: TRBV5-1; J: TRBJ2-1; CDR3: CASSLDGSGYNEQFF; DNA: TGCGCCAGCAGCTTGGACGGGAGTGGCTACAATGAGCAGTTCTTC
size: many; D: NA; V: TRBV2; J: TRBJ1-2; CDR3: CASSEKWNYGYTF; DNA: TGTGCCAGCAGTGAGAAGTGGAACTATGGCTACACCTTC
size: many; D: NA; V: TRBV3-1; J: TRBJ2-2; CDR3: CASSLMRGAGELFF; DNA: TGTGCCAGCAGCCTGATGAGGGGGGCCGGGGAGCTGTTTTTT
size: NA; D: NA; V: TRBV28; J: TRBJ2-4; CDR3: CAIIPLPGEEGNIQYF; DNA: TGTGCCATCATCCCTCTGCCAGGGGAGGAGGGAAACATTCAGTACTTC
size: NA; D: TRBD1; V: TRBV12-3/TRBV12-4; J: TRBJ2-2; CDR3: CASSLPGQVNTGELFF; DNA: TGTGCCAGCAGTTTACCGGGACAGGTGAACACCGGGGAGCTGTTTTTT
size: many; D: NA; V: TRBV6-5; J: TRBJ2-7; CDR3: CASSYSGEQYF; DNA: TGTGCCAGCAGTTACTCGGGGGAGCAGTACTTC
size: many; D: TRBD1; V: TRBV7-2; J: TRBJ1-2; CDR3: CASSLGQGARGYTF; DNA: TGTGCCAGCAGCTTAGGACAGGGGGCGCGTGGCTACACCTTC
size: many; D: NA; V: TRBV27; J: TRBJ1-5; CDR3: CASSSLLGGTNQPQHF; DNA: TGTGCCAGCAGTTCCCTCTTGGGGGGTACCAATCAGCCCCAGCATTTT
size: many; D: TRBD2; V: TRBV20-1; J: TRBJ2-1; CDR3: CSAALAGAYNEQFF; DNA: TGCAGTGCTGCCCTAGCGGGGGCTTACAATGAGCAGTTCTTC
size: many; D: NA; V: TRBV29-1; J: TRBJ1-1; CDR3: CSTRNTEAFF; DNA: TGCAGCACCCGGAACACTGAAGCTTTCTTT
size: many; D: NA; V: TRBV5-6; J: TRBJ1-5; CDR3: CASTSTNQPQHF; DNA: TGTGCCAGCACCAGCACCAATCAGCCCCAGCATTTT
size: many; D: NA; V: TRBV7-6; J: TRBJ2-4; CDR3: CAREGVPERSNIQYF; DNA: TGTGCCAGAGAGGGAGTTCCCGAAAGATCAAACATTCAGTACTTC
size: many; D: NA; V: TRBV14; J: TRBJ2-7; CDR3: CASSQDLTTYEQYF; DNA: TGTGCCAGCAGCCAAGATCTGACGACCTACGAGCAGTACTTC
size: NA; D: NA; V: TRBV10-2; J: TRBJ2-1; CDR3: CASSPLSAADEQFF; DNA: TGCGCCAGCAGCCCCTTGTCGGCGGCCGATGAGCAGTTCTTC
size: once; D: NA; V: TRBV7-2; J: TRBJ1-5; CDR3: CASSLAGGHIETQHF; DNA: TGTGCCAGCAGCTTAGCGGGGGGGCATATAGAGACCCAGCATTTT
size: few; D: NA; V: TRBV15; J: TRBJ2-1; CDR3: CATSRGNIAYNEQFF; DNA: TGTGCCACCAGCAGAGGTAATATAGCCTACAATGAGCAGTTCTTC